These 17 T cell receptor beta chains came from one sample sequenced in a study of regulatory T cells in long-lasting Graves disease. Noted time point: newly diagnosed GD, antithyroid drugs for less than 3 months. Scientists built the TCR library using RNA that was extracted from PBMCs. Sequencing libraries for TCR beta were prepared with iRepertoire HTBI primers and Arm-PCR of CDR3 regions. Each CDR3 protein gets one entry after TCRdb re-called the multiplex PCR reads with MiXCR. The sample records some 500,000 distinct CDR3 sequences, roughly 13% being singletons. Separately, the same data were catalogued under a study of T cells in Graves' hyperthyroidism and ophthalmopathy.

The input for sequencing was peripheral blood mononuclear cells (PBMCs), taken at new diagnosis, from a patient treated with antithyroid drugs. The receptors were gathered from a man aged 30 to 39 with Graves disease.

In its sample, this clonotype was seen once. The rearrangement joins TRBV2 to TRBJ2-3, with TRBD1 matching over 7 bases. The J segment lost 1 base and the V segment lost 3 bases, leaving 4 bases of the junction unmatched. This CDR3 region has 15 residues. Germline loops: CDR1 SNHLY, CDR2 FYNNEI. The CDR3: CASSDQGDGTDTQYF. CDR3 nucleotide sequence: TGTGCCAGCAGTGATCAGGGGGACGGCACAGATACGCAGTATTTT.

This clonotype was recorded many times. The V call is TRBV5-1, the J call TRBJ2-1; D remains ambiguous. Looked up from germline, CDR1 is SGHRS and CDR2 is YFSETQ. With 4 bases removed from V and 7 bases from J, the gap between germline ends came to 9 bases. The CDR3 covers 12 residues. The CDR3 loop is CASSPDGNEQFF. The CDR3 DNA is TGCGCCAGCAGCCCCGACGGAAATGAGCAGTTCTTC.

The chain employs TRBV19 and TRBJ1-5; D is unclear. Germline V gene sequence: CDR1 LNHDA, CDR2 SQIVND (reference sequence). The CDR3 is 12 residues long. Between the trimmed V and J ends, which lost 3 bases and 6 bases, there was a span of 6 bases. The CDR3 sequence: CASSIMGQPQHF. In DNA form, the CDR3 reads TGTGCCAGTAGTATTATGGGTCAGCCCCAGCATTTT.

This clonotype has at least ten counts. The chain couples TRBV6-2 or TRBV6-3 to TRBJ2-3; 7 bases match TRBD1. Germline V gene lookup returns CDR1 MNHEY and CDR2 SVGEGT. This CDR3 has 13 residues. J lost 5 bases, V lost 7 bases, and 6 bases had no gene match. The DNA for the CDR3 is TGTGCCAGCACCCGGCCAGGGGGAGATACGCAGTATTTT. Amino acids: CASTRPGGDTQYF.

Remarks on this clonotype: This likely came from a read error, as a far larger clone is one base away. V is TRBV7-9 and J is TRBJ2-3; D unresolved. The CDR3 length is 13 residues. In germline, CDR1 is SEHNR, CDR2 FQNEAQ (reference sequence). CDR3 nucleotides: TGTGCCAGCAGCTTAGGTCCGGCAGATACGCGGTATTTT. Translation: CASSLGPADTRYF.

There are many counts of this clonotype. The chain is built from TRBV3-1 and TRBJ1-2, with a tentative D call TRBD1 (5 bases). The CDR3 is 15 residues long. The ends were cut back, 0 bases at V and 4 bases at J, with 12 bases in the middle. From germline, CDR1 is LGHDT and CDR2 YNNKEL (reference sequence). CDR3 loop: CASSQDARAGYGYTF. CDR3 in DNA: TGTGCCAGCAGCCAAGATGCCAGGGCGGGCTATGGCTACACCTTC.

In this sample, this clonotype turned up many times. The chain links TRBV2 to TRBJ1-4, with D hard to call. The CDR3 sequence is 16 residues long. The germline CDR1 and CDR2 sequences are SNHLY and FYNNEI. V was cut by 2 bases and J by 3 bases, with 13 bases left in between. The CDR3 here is CASSEKGHRSNEKLFF. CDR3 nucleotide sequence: TGTGCCAGCAGTGAAAAAGGGCACAGATCTAATGAAAAACTGTTTTTT.

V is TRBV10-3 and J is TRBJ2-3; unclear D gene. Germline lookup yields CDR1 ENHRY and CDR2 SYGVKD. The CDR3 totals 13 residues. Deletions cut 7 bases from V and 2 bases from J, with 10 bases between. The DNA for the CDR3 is TGTGCCATCAAGGCACGGAACACAGATACGCAGTATTTT. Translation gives CAIKARNTDTQYF.

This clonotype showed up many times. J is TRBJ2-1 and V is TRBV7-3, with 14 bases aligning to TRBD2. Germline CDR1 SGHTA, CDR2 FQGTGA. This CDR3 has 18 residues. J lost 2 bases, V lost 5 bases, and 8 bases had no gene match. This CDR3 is CASSPRTSGRSAYNEQFF. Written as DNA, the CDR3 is TGTGCCAGCAGCCCCAGGACTAGCGGGAGGAGTGCCTACAATGAGCAGTTCTTC.

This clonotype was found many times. The CDR3 here is CASSPRDSPLETEAFF. The DNA for the CDR3 is TGTGCCAGCAGTCCCCGGGACAGCCCTCTGGAGACTGAAGCTTTCTTT. The rearrangement links TRBV12-3 or TRBV12-4 to TRBJ1-1; the match to TRBD1 covers 7 bases. The length of the CDR3 is 16 residues. V lost 5 bases, J lost 5 bases, and 14 bases stayed unmatched.

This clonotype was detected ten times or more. In nucleotides, the CDR3 is TGTGCCAGCAGCCCCATTCTAGCGACCTTGTACGAGCAGTACTTC. Residues: CASSPILATLYEQYF. The chain joins TRBV28 to TRBJ2-7; weak D call: TRBD2 (6 bases). The CDR3 consists of 15 residues. Germline loops: CDR1 MDHEN, CDR2 SYDVKM. The V and J ends lost 6 bases and 4 bases respectively, with 19 bases between them.

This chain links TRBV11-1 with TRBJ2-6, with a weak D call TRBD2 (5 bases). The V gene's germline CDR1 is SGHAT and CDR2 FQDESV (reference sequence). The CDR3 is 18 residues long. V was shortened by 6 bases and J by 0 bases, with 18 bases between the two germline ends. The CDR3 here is CASRAVRRARSGANVLTF. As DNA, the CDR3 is TGTGCCAGCAGGGCCGTGAGGCGGGCCCGCTCTGGGGCCAACGTCCTGACTTTC.

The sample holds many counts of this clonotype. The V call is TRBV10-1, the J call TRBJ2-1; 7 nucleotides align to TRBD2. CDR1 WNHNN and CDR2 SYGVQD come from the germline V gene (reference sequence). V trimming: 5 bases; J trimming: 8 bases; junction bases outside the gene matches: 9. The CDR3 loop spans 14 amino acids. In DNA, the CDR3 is TGCGCCAGCAGTCCGGGGGGACCCGGCCATGAGCAGTTCTTC. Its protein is CASSPGGPGHEQFF.

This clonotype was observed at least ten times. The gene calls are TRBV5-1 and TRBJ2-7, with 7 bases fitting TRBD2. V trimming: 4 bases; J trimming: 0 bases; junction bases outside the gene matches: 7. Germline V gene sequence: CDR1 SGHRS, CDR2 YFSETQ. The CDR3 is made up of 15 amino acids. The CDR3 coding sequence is TGCGCCAGCAGCGAAGTGCGGGGGAGCTCCTACGAGCAGTACTTC. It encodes CASSEVRGSSYEQYF. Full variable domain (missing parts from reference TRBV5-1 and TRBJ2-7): KAGVTQTPRYLIKTRGQQVTLSCSPISGHRSVSWYQQTPGQGLQFLFEYFSETQRNKGNFPGRFSGRQFSNSRSEMNVSTLELGDSALYLCASSEVRGSSYEQYFGPGTRLTVT.

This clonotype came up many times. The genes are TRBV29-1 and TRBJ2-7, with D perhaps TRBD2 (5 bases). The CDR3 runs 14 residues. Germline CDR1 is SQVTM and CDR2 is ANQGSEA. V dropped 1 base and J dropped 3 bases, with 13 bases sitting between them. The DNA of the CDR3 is TGCAGCGTTGAAGGGGGTTCGGGGATCTACGAGCAGTACTTC. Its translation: CSVEGGSGIYEQYF.

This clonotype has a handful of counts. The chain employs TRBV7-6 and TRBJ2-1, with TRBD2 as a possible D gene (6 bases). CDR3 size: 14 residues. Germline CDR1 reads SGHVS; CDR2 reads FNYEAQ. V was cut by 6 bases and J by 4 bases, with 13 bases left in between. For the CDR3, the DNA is TGTGCCAGCAGTTCGGGGGTTCTATACAATGAGCAGTTCTTC. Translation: CASSSGVLYNEQFF.

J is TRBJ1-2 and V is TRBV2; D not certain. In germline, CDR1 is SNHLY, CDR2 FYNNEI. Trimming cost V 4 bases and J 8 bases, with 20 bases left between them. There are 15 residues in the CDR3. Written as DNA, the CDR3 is TGTGCCAGCAGTGCCGGGCGACGTAACCTCCTCGGCTACACCTTC. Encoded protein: CASSAGRRNLLGYTF.